Shown below are 11 T cell receptor beta chains from a single sample sequenced in a study of T-cell reconstitution after alpha-beta-depleted transplantation in children. Molecular barcoding with unique molecular identifiers was used for the TCRbeta library. From the PCR reads, TCRdb called clonotypes with MiXCR, one entry per CDR3 protein. The table has fewer than 550,000 distinct CDR3 sequences, over 9.5% seen once. The source was PBMCs, collected before TCRalphabeta/CD19-depleted stem cell transplant. The receptors shown here come from a child aged 2 to 10 with inherited bone marrow failure, due to receive a stem cell transplant.

This clonotype was found many times. The chain carries TRBV5-1 and TRBJ1-2; D might be TRBD1 (5 bases). The CDR3 runs to 13 residues. In germline, CDR1 is SGHRS, CDR2 YFSETQ. V lost 3 bases, J lost 4 bases, and 10 bases lay in between. CDR3 nucleotide sequence: TGCGCCAGCAGCTCGAGGGGAAGCTATGGCTACACCTTC. Translating gives CASSSRGSYGYTF.

This clonotype was counted at least ten times. The rearrangement uses TRBV6-5 and TRBJ1-1; no definite D call. V lost 6 bases, J lost 1 base, and 12 bases lay in between. Germline V gives CDR1 MNHEY, CDR2 SVGAGI. The CDR3 spans 14 residues. CDR3 nucleotide sequence: TGTGCCAGCAGCTTACCGGGGTGGAACACTGAAGCTTTCTTT. Amino acid sequence: CASSLPGWNTEAFF.

CDR3 coding DNA: TGTGCCAGCAGCTTAGTAGGCTATTCCTACGAGCAGTACTTC. It is translated as CASSLVGYSYEQYF. J is TRBJ2-7 and V is TRBV7-9; D is uncertain. The CDR3 is made up of 14 amino acids. Germline CDR1 reads SEHNR; CDR2 reads FQNEAQ (reference sequence). The germline V and J ends were trimmed by 1 base and 1 base, with 8 bases remaining between them.

This clonotype has ten or more counts. The chain couples TRBV5-1 to TRBJ2-3, with TRBD1 matching over 10 bases. The germline gives CDR1 SGHRS, CDR2 YFSETQ. CDR3 length equals 15 residues. The ends lost 1 base at V and 3 bases at J; junction bases unmatched: 2. The CDR3: CASSLQGQGTDTQYF. The CDR3 DNA sequence: TGCGCCAGCAGCTTGCAGGGACAGGGGACAGATACGCAGTATTTT.

This chain links TRBV5-1 with TRBJ2-3; D remains unclear. In germline, CDR1 is SGHRS, CDR2 YFSETQ. This CDR3 spans 13 amino acids. Deletions cut 6 bases from V and 0 bases from J, with 8 bases between. As DNA, the CDR3 is TGCGCCAGCACTAACCATAGCACAGATACGCAGTATTTT. Residues: CASTNHSTDTQYF.

In this sample, this clonotype turned up many times. V gene TRBV4-3 combines with J gene TRBJ1-5; 9 nucleotides agree with TRBD1. The CDR3 has 16 residues. V shed 3 bases and J 5 bases; nucleotides not matched to a gene: 8. CDR1 and CDR2 from the germline V gene are LGHNA and YSLEER. The CDR3 sequence: CASSQDTGGGYQPQHF. CDR3 DNA: TGCGCCAGCAGCCAGGACACAGGGGGCGGGTATCAGCCCCAGCATTTT.

This clonotype was picked up a small number of times. The J gene is TRBJ2-1, the V gene TRBV19; no clear D gene. V shed 1 base and J shed 0 bases, with 10 bases lying between them. CDR3 size: 16 residues. The germline gives CDR1 LNHDA, CDR2 SQIVND (reference sequence). CDR3 protein: CASSIAVTSSYNEQFF. The CDR3 region has the DNA TGTGCCAGTAGTATAGCGGTTACCAGCTCCTACAATGAGCAGTTCTTC.

This chain links TRBV27 with TRBJ2-1, with TRBD1 matching 9 bases. The CDR3 contains 12 residues. Germline CDR1 is MNHEY and CDR2 is SMNVEV (reference sequence). Trimming cost V 5 bases and J 12 bases; bases outside gene matches: 5. Here the CDR3 reads CASSATGGGQFF. DNA of the CDR3: TGTGCCAGCAGTGCCACAGGGGGCGGGCAGTTCTTC.

In its sample, this clonotype was seen many times. DNA for the CDR3: TGTGCCAGCAGCTTAGCGCAGGGGGCTTACACAGATACGCAGTATTTT. Translating it yields CASSLAQGAYTDTQYF. The chain links TRBV7-9 to TRBJ2-3, with TRBD1 matching over 8 bases. Germline CDR1 reads SEHNR; CDR2 reads FQNEAQ (reference sequence). This CDR3 spans 16 amino acids. V lost 0 bases to trimming and J lost 2 bases; unmatched junction nucleotides: 4.

This clonotype showed up many times. This sequence joins TRBV10-3 and TRBJ2-2, with 7 bases matching TRBD1. With 2 bases clipped from V and 4 bases from J, the junction kept 4 bases outside the gene matches. CDR3 size: 15 residues. Looked up from germline, CDR1 is ENHRY and CDR2 is SYGVKD. The CDR3 DNA reads as TGTGCCATCAGTGAGACAAGACAGGGCACCGGGGAGCTGTTTTTT. It is translated as CAISETRQGTGELFF.

Concerning this clonotype: One base away lies a much larger clone, so this may be a sequencing read error. V is TRBV12-3 or TRBV12-4 and J is TRBJ1-1, with a possible D match to TRBD1 (5 bases). V was clipped by 2 bases and J by 8 bases, with 12 bases between them. CDR3 length: 13 amino acids. For the CDR3, the DNA is TGTGCCAGCAGTTTAAGCAAGGGGCTCGAAGCTTTCTTT. Residues: CASSLSKGLEAFF.